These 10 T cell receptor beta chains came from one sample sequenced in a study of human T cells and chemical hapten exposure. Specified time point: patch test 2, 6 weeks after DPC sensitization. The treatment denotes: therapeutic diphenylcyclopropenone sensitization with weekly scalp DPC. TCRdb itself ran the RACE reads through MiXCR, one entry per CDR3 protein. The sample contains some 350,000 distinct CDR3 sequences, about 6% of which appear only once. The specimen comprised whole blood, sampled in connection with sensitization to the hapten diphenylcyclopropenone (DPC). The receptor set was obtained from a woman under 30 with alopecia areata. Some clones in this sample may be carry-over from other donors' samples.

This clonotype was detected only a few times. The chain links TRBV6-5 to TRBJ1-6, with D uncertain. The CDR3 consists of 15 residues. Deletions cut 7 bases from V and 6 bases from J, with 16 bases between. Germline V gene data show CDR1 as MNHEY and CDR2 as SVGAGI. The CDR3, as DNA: TGTGCCAGCACCCCGAGGAGTACTCCTAATTCACCCCTCCACTTT. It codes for CASTPRSTPNSPLHF.

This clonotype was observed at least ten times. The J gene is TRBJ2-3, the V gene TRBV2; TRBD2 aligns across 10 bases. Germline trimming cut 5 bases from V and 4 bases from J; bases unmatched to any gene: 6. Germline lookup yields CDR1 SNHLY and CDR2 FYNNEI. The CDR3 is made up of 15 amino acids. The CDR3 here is CASSLSGGAADTQYF. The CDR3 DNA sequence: TGTGCCAGCAGTCTAAGCGGGGGGGCCGCAGATACGCAGTATTTT.

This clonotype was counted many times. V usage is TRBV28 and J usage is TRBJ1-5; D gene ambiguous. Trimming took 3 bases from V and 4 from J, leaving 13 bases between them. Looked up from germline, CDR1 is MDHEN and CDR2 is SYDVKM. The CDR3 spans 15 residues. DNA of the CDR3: TGTGCCAGCAGTTTGAGGCCAGGCCTGAATCAGCCCCAGCATTTT. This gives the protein CASSLRPGLNQPQHF.

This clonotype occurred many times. The CDR3 nucleotides read TGCGCCAGCAGCTTGGCACTCACGGGCTCCGTGGGGGCAGATACGCAGTATTTT. Its protein is CASSLALTGSVGADTQYF. This rearrangement joins TRBV5-1 to TRBJ2-3; D is perhaps TRBD1 or TRBD2 (5 bases each). Trimming pared 0 bases from V and 4 bases from J, leaving 21 bases between. The CDR3 is 18 residues long. CDR1 SGHRS and CDR2 YFSETQ come from the germline V gene.

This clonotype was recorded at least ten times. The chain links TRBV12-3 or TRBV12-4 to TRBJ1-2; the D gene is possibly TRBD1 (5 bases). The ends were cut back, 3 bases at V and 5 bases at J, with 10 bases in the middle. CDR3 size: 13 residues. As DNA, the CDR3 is TGTGCCAGCAGTTTTCAGGGTTCTTATGGCTACACCTTC. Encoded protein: CASSFQGSYGYTF.

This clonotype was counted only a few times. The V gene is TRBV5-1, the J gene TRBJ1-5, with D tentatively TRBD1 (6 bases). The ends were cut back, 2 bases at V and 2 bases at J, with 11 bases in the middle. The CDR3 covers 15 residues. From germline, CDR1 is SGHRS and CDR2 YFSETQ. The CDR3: CASSFGAGGNQPQHF. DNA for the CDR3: TGCGCCAGCAGCTTTGGTGCAGGGGGCAATCAGCCCCAGCATTTT.

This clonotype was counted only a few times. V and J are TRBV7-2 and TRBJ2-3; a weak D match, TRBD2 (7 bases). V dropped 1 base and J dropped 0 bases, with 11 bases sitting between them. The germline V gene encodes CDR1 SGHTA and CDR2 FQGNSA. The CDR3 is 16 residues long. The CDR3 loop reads CASSLVAGASTDTQYF. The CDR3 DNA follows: TGTGCCAGCAGCTTAGTTGCGGGGGCCAGCACAGATACGCAGTATTTT.

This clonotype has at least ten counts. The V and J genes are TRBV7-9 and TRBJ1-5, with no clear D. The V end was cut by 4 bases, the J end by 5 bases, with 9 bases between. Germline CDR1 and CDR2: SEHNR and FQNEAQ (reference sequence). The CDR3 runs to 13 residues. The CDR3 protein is CASSSLSDQPQHF. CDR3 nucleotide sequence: TGTGCCAGCAGCTCCCTAAGCGATCAGCCCCAGCATTTT.

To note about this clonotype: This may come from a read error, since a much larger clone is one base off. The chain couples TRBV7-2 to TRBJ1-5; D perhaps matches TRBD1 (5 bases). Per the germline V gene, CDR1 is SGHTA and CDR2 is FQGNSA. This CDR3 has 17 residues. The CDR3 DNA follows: TGTGCCAGCAGCTTAAATCCTTCGACAGTTAGCAATCAGTCCCAGCATTTT. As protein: CASSLNPSTVSNQSQHF.

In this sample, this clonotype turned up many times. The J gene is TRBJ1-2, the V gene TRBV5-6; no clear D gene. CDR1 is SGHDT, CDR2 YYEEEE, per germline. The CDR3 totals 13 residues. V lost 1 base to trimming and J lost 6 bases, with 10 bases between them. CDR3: CASSLPTIDGYTF. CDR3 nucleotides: TGTGCCAGCAGCTTGCCGACGATTGATGGCTACACCTTC.